These 30 T cell receptor beta chains originate from one sample sequenced in a study of blood T cell repertoires in COVID-19. The method was immunoSEQ multiplex PCR; TCRdb's version includes in-frame clones alone and lacks a portion of them. The data hold about 50,000 clones, with less than 90% observed a single time. The specimen sequenced was peripheral blood. The origin of the receptors is a human donor in a cohort sampled during active COVID-19.

The V gene is TRBV3-1 (or the pseudogene TRBV3-2), the J gene TRBJ2-1; 7 bases are shared with TRBD2. J lost 6 bases, V lost 4 bases, and 9 bases had no gene match. The germline gives CDR1 LGHDT, CDR2 YNNKEL (reference sequence). The CDR3 sequence is 15 residues long. CDR3 protein: CASSPGASGLNEQFF. CDR3 bases: TGTGCCAGCAGCCCCGGAGCTAGCGGACTCAATGAGCAGTTCTTC.

The CDR3 DNA follows: TGTGCCAGCTCACTGAAGCAGGGGTACACTGAAGCTTTCTTT. Amino acids: CASSLKQGYTEAFF. The chain is built from TRBV18 and TRBJ1-1; D is perhaps TRBD1 (6 bases). Per the germline V gene, CDR1 is KGHSH and CDR2 is LQKENI. Trimming removed 4 bases at V and 3 bases at J, with 12 bases between. The CDR3 extends over 14 amino acids.

CDR3: CASSRTENEKLFF. The DNA for the CDR3 is TGTGCCAGCAGCCGGACAGAGAATGAAAAACTGTTTTTT. V and J are TRBV5-6 and TRBJ1-4; D may be TRBD1 (6 bases). The length of the CDR3 is 13 residues. Trimming stripped 4 bases from V and 5 bases from J, with 9 bases between. Germline values: CDR1 SGHDT, CDR2 YYEEEE.

The genes are TRBV7-2 and TRBJ2-7, with 8 bases aligning to TRBD1. The CDR3 covers 15 residues. Trimming took 5 bases from V and 2 from J; bases not matched to a gene: 8. Germline V gene sequence: CDR1 SGHTA, CDR2 FQGNSA. CDR3 sequence (DNA): TGTGCCAGCAGCATCTCGACAGGGGATCCCTACGAGCAGTACTTC. Its translation is CASSISTGDPYEQYF.

CDR3 loop: CASSLDRGSTDTQYF. The CDR3 region has the DNA TGTGCCAGCAGCTTAGACAGGGGATCTACAGATACGCAGTATTTT. This chain joins TRBV5-5 and TRBJ2-3, with 8 positions matching TRBD1. The ends lost 2 bases at V and 3 bases at J; junction bases unmatched: 5. This CDR3 is built from 15 residues. Germline CDR1 is SGHKS and CDR2 is YYEKEE (reference sequence).

The rearrangement joins TRBV6-2 or TRBV6-3 to TRBJ2-7, with unresolved D. This CDR3 region has 14 residues. The germline CDR1 and CDR2 sequences are MNHEY and SVGEGT. The V end lost 4 bases, the J end lost 4 bases, and 14 bases lay between the germline ends. CDR3 in DNA: TGTGCCAGCAGTTTTGTTGGCAGGCAGTACGAGCAGTACGTC. It codes for CASSFVGRQYEQYV.

The sample holds a few counts of this clone. The rearrangement links TRBV15 to TRBJ1-5; 9 nucleotides line up with TRBD1. The germline CDR1 and CDR2 sequences are LNHNV and YYDKDF (reference sequence). This CDR3 comprises 14 residues. Trimming removed 7 bases from V and 1 base from J; junction bases left unmatched: 2. The DNA for the CDR3 is TGTGCCACCATGACAGGGGGGAGCAATCAGCCCCAGCATTTT. Protein sequence: CATMTGGSNQPQHF.

This clone was counted a few times. The gene calls are TRBV19 and TRBJ1-2; TRBD1 might be the D (6 bases). Deletions cut 6 bases from V and 8 bases from J, with 16 bases between. CDR3 length: 13 amino acids. The germline CDR1 and CDR2 sequences are LNHDA and SQIVND (reference sequence). CDR3 in amino acids: CASRAGTPSGYTF. The CDR3 DNA reads TGTGCCAGTAGGGCCGGGACACCGTCGGGCTACACCTTC.

This clone was observed once. The chain employs TRBV9 and TRBJ2-7, with a tentative D call TRBD1 (6 bases). This CDR3 spans 13 amino acids. The germline V gene encodes CDR1 SGDLS and CDR2 YYNGEE. V dropped 3 bases and J dropped 6 bases, with 13 bases sitting between them. The CDR3 loop is CASSAGQLSEQYF. CDR3 bases: TGTGCCAGCAGCGCCGGACAGCTAAGCGAGCAGTACTTC.

The rearrangement uses TRBV7-8 and TRBJ2-2; 10 nucleotides match TRBD2. The CDR3 runs to 16 residues. CDR1 is SGHVS and CDR2 is FQNEAQ in the germline V gene. The J segment lost 7 bases and the V segment lost 0 bases, leaving 5 bases of the junction unmatched. The CDR3 is CASSLASSGRDGELFF. The CDR3 bases are TGTGCCAGCAGCTTAGCGTCTAGCGGGAGAGACGGGGAGCTGTTTTTT.

By proportion, this clone is medium-sized. V is TRBV4-3 and J is TRBJ2-3, with a weak D call TRBD1 (5 bases). Germline lookup yields CDR1 LGHNA and CDR2 YSLEER. The CDR3 has 14 residues. Trimming took off 0 bases at V and 4 bases at J, with 8 bases between the two ends. DNA of the CDR3: TGCGCCAGCAGCCAAGATAGGGGATCAGATACGCAGTATTTT. Residues: CASSQDRGSDTQYF.

The chain couples TRBV19 to TRBJ2-3; 9 bases line up with TRBD2. V lost 7 bases, J lost 7 bases, and 15 bases stayed unmatched. Germline V gives CDR1 LNHDA, CDR2 SQIVND (reference sequence). The CDR3 totals 16 residues. The CDR3 bases are TGTGCCAGTACCGTGGGAGGGACTAGCACCACCCATACGCAGTATTTT. It is translated as CASTVGGTSTTHTQYF. The variable domain in full, completed from reference TRBV19 and TRBJ2-3, reads DGGITQSPKYLFRKEGQNVTLSCEQNLNHDAMYWYRQDPGQGLRLIYYSQIVNDFQKGDIAEGYSVSREKKESFPLTVTSAQKNPTAFYLCASTVGGTSTTHTQYFGPGTRLTVL.

The V gene is TRBV4-1, the J gene TRBJ2-3; D is unresolved. The CDR3 runs to 16 residues. Germline CDR1 is MGHRA and CDR2 is YSYEKL. V lost 0 bases to trimming and J lost 0 bases, with 10 bases between them. The CDR3 region is CASSQDLGRSTDTQYF. The DNA of the CDR3 is TGCGCCAGCAGCCAAGATTTGGGCAGAAGCACAGATACGCAGTATTTT.

The chain is built from TRBV2 and TRBJ2-1, with TRBD2 matching over 13 bases. This CDR3 has 16 residues. Germline V gives CDR1 SNHLY, CDR2 FYNNEI. The junction had 2 bases not matched to a gene; V was cut back by 5 bases and J by 1 base. The CDR3 here is CASSRTSGGSYNEQFF. In DNA form, the CDR3 reads TGTGCCAGCAGTCGGACTAGCGGGGGTTCCTACAATGAGCAGTTCTTC.

The chain uses TRBV2 and TRBJ1-4; maybe TRBD1 (5 bases). The CDR3 runs 14 residues. V shed 3 bases and J shed 8 bases, with 13 bases lying between them. Looked up from germline, CDR1 is SNHLY and CDR2 is FYNNEI. The CDR3 DNA reads as TGTGCCAGCAGTGAGCAACACCGGGGGGAAAAACTGTTTTTT. This codes for CASSEQHRGEKLFF.

The chain combines TRBV2 with TRBJ2-1; TRBD2 might be the D (6 bases). Trimming cost V 6 bases and J 6 bases, with 15 bases left between them. The CDR3 is 14 amino acids. Germline V gene data show CDR1 as SNHLY and CDR2 as FYNNEI. The CDR3 loop reads CASSPGLPPNEQFF. CDR3 DNA sequence: TGTGCCAGCAGCCCGGGACTCCCCCCCAATGAGCAGTTCTTC.

This sequence joins TRBV9 and TRBJ2-7; 8 bases agree with TRBD1. This CDR3 is built from 20 residues. J was trimmed by 5 bases and V by 3 bases; bases with no gene match: 25. Germline V CDR1 and CDR2: SGDLS, YYNGEE. CDR3 coding DNA: TGTGCCAGCAGCGCCGAGAGGGCAGGGGGCATCTGGGTACATGGCCACGAGCAGTACGTC. Amino acids: CASSAERAGGIWVHGHEQYV.

The J gene is TRBJ2-5, the V gene TRBV15; TRBD2 matches 7 bases. This CDR3 is 12 amino acids long. V dropped 11 bases and J dropped 5; count of bases not matched to a gene: 8. Looked up from germline, CDR1 is LNHNV and CDR2 is YYDKDF (reference sequence). CDR3 sequence reads: CASGRGGETQYF. For the CDR3, the DNA is TGTGCCTCCGGTCGGGGAGGGGAGACCCAGTACTTC. Supplemented by reference TRBV15 and TRBJ2-5, the full variable domain reads DAMVIQNPRYQVTQFGKPVTLSCSQTLNHNVMYWYQQKSSQAPKLLFHYYDKDFNNEADTPDNFQSRRPNTSFCFLDIRSPGLGDTAMYLCASGRGGETQYFGPGTRLLVL.

The rearrangement joins TRBV7-9 to TRBJ2-3, with 7 bases matching TRBD2. V trimming: 3 bases; J trimming: 1 base; junction bases outside the gene matches: 4. The CDR3 loop spans 15 amino acids. CDR1 SEHNR and CDR2 FQNEAQ come from the germline V gene (reference sequence). The CDR3 protein is CASSFRAGRTDTQYF. As DNA, the CDR3 is TGTGCCAGCAGCTTTCGAGCGGGACGCACAGATACGCAGTATTTT.

This chain joins TRBV5-1 and TRBJ2-7; D is undetermined. The germline V gene encodes CDR1 SGHRS and CDR2 YFSETQ. The germline V and J ends were trimmed by 0 bases and 6 bases, with 16 bases remaining between them. CDR3 size: 15 residues. CDR3 sequence (DNA): TGCGCCAGCAGCTTGGCAACTACCTTTGACTCCGAGCAGTACTTC. It is translated as CASSLATTFDSEQYF.

The genes are TRBV13 and TRBJ2-1; D possibly corresponds to TRBD1 (5 bases). The CDR3 covers 17 residues. Trimming took 6 bases from V and 5 from J, leaving 23 bases between them. The V gene's germline CDR1 is PRHDT and CDR2 FYEKMQ (reference sequence). This CDR3 reads CASSPEHRFIRHNEQFF. The CDR3 DNA reads TGTGCCAGCAGTCCAGAACACAGGTTCATAAGACACAATGAGCAGTTCTTC.

The V call is TRBV19, the J call TRBJ2-1; TRBD1 matches 9 bases. With 5 bases clipped from V and 0 bases from J, the junction kept 5 bases outside the gene matches. Per the germline V gene, CDR1 is LNHDA and CDR2 is SQIVND (reference sequence). The length of the CDR3 is 16 residues. The CDR3 is CASSALDRGSYNEQFF. The CDR3 region has the DNA TGTGCCAGTAGTGCTCTGGACAGGGGCTCCTACAATGAGCAGTTCTTC.

The chain is built from TRBV24-1 and TRBJ2-3, with D uncertain. Germline CDR1 and CDR2: KGHDR and SFDVKD. CDR3 length: 12 amino acids. Trimming left V 5 bases short and J 4 bases short, with 6 bases between. The chain's CDR3 is CATSVQSDTQYF. The CDR3 DNA reads TGTGCCACCAGTGTCCAGTCAGATACGCAGTATTTT.

The J gene is TRBJ2-7, the V gene TRBV5-1, with 13 bases aligning to TRBD2. The CDR3 spans 18 residues. The ends lost 4 bases at V and 0 bases at J; junction bases unmatched: 10. Germline-derived CDR1 and CDR2 are SGHRS and YFSETQ. DNA for the CDR3: TGCGCCAGCAGCCCTAAAGGACTAGCGGGGGCAAGCTCCTACGAGCAGTACTTC. Amino acids: CASSPKGLAGASSYEQYF.

The CDR3 is CASSPGTNYGYTF. The CDR3 DNA reads as TGTGCCAGCAGCCCAGGGACTAACTATGGCTACACCTTC. The chain recombines TRBV7-9 with TRBJ1-2; a possible D gene is TRBD1 (5 bases). The ends were cut back, 5 bases at V and 0 bases at J, with 7 bases in the middle. The CDR3 spans 13 residues. The germline CDR1 and CDR2 sequences are SEHNR and FQNEAQ (reference sequence).

J is TRBJ1-4 and V is TRBV27, with D perhaps TRBD1 (6 bases). The germline V gene has CDR1 MNHEY and CDR2 SMNVEV (reference sequence). V lost 6 bases, J lost 0 bases, and 17 bases lay in between. The CDR3 extends over 17 amino acids. The CDR3 DNA is TGTGCCAGCAGGCGAAGACAGGCCTCTGCAACTAATGAAAAACTGTTTTTT. It is translated as CASRRRQASATNEKLFF. Looking up the rest from reference TRBV27 and TRBJ1-4 gives the full variable domain: EAQVTQNPRYLITVTGKKLTVTCSQNMNHEYMSWYRQDPGLGLRQIYYSMNVEVTDKGDVPEGYKVSRKEKRNFPLILESPSPNQTSLYFCASRRRQASATNEKLFFGSGTQLSVL.

The CDR3, as DNA: TGTGCCAGTAGTATATCCAGGGCTGAGACCCAGTACTTC. Amino acids: CASSISRAETQYF. The rearrangement uses TRBV19 and TRBJ2-5, with D tentatively TRBD1 (5 bases). The germline gives CDR1 LNHDA, CDR2 SQIVND (reference sequence). V was trimmed by 2 bases and J by 5 bases, leaving 9 bases between them. The CDR3 covers 13 residues.

The chain couples TRBV24-1 to TRBJ2-3; tentative D call: TRBD1 (6 bases). This CDR3 has 16 residues. V lost 0 bases and J 1 base, leaving 10 bases between the germline ends. Germline CDR1 and CDR2: KGHDR and SFDVKD. CDR3 sequence reads: CATSDLHGQRTDTQYF. Written as DNA, the CDR3 is TGTGCCACCAGTGATTTGCACGGACAGCGCACAGATACGCAGTATTTT.

The chain carries TRBV29-1 and TRBJ1-1; D not certain. Trimming shortened V by 0 bases and J by 2 bases, and 4 bases separated the two germline ends. Germline CDR1 reads SQVTM; CDR2 reads ANQGSEA. This CDR3 has 12 residues. CDR3 coding DNA: TGCAGCGTTGAAGATCTAAACACTGAAGCTTTCTTT. It translates to CSVEDLNTEAFF.

Here the CDR3 reads CSGTGAGNTIYF. The DNA for the CDR3 is TGCAGCGGGACGGGGGCTGGAAACACCATATATTTT. The V gene is TRBV29-1, the J gene TRBJ1-3; perhaps TRBD1 as D (5 bases). CDR3 length: 12 residues. Germline V gene data show CDR1 as SQVTM and CDR2 as ANQGSEA. V dropped 7 bases and J dropped 2 bases, with 9 bases sitting between them.